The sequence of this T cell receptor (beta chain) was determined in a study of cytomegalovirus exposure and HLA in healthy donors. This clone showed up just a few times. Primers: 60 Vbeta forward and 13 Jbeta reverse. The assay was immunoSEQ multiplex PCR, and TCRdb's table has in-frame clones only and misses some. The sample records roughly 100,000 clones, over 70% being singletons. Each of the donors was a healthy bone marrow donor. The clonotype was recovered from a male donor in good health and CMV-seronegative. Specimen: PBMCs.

Here the CDR3 DNA reads TGTGCCAGCAGCTGGGGGGGACAGGAGAATGAAAAACTGTTTTTT. The encoded protein is CASSWGGQENEKLFF. This chain connects TRBV5-4 to TRBJ1-4; TRBD1 agrees at 8 bases. The CDR3 consists of 15 residues. In germline, CDR1 is SGHNT, CDR2 YYREEE (reference sequence). Losses at the gene ends were 3 bases for V and 5 bases for J; bases not matched to a gene: 6.